This T cell receptor beta chain was sequenced in a study of cytomegalovirus exposure and HLA in healthy donors listed by TCRdb under 2017. Concerning the study at large: According to an earlier analysis of a few hundred of the donors, about 170 million T cells yielded 117 million unique TCR beta sequences and 276 Gb of sequence data. An early release covering 550 to 650 HLA-typed donors comprised roughly 300 gigabases of sequencing data and tens of millions of unique TCR sequences. The genetic ancestry cluster associated with self-reported Caucasian donors included approximately 85% of the roughly 400 genotyped donors. The study aimed to test whether signatures of past pathogen exposure could be identified by cataloging public T cell receptors. The T cell repertoires of about 700 subjects were profiled by immunosequencing and related to cytomegalovirus serostatus. In addition to the first cohort of several hundred subjects, a separate validation cohort of over 90 different subjects was used. High-throughput TCR immunosequencing, statistical association of individual TCRs with disease status, and machine learning were combined to predict cytomegalovirus infection status. To study patterns of TCR occurrence, a later analysis re-analyzed previously published TCR beta repertoires from around 670 donors and added high-resolution HLA genotyping. Rather than drawing on any new phenotypic data, the later analysis identified candidate immune exposures from TCR beta sequences and the way those sequences occurred across donors. To decide whether each TCR beta V gene segment behaved as functional or pseudogenic, an earlier analysis of some 600 of the donors relied on high-throughput TCR beta sequencing. Donor age, sex, ethnicity and CMV serostatus were collected together with the repertoire data. Genome-wide SNP genotypes for about three fifths of the roughly 670 donors were used in a later genetic analysis, which treated that subset as a discovery cohort. All discovery cohort repertoires had been generated using a single sequencing platform. Both class I and class II loci were covered by HLA typing, at four-digit resolution. The number of typed donors differed by locus: about 620-630 for A, B, C, DRB1 and DQB1; approximately 520 for DQA1; over 600 for DPA1; and about 450 for DPB1. Five DR-DQ haplotypes were handled as single units for association and clustering because linkage in the cohort was strong. Among around 400 genotyped donors of the cohort, an average of roughly 230,000 unique TCR beta nucleotide sequences was sequenced per donor, of which about 18% were non-productive.

Overall study outcomes, separate from this receptor: This cohort had only TCR beta chains sequenced, and the lack of alpha or paired-chain data limited which features could be detected. Some IMGT-functional V segments, including TRBV6-2 and TRBV6-3, could not be told apart with the 87-base-pair reads, so those segments were excluded. Because some donors lacked HLA typing at each locus, the association tests relied only on the typed subset. In a later genetic analysis, fewer N-insertions in productive TCRs were reported among donors in an Asian-associated ancestry cluster than the roughly 640-donor mean. It was suggested by the authors that the approach could potentially be generalized to other disease states and immunological phenotypes. In vitro tests confirmed that three of the cytomegalovirus-associated TCR beta chains recognize cytomegalovirus antigens. For the cohort, immune exposure information was limited to CMV serostatus. A later analysis associated about 17,000 TCR beta sequences with specific HLA alleles at a false discovery rate of 0.05. A cluster of highly shared sequence variants was judged likely to be a technical artifact of the sequencing pipeline. The earlier analysis of some 540 of the donors excluded 15 to 20 rarely observed V segments, including chromosome 9 orphons, because counts were too low. Linkage disequilibrium might explain the correlated functional status among segregating V segments, but an unknown experimental factor could not be excluded. In a later analysis, most CMV-associated TCR beta chains were found to appear HLA-restricted, with HLA associations seemingly driven largely by CMV exposure. The presence/absence analyses assumed that sequencing depth was roughly uniform across donors, and that assumption may not be true. In the study, approximately 160 TCR beta chains were listed as associated with cytomegalovirus. A later analysis found that TCR association rates varied across HLA loci, with DRB1 alleles showing the most associated TCRs and HLA-C alleles the fewest. A further reported finding was that TCR beta sequences accurately predicted the HLA-A and HLA-B alleles for most subjects in the first cohort. While some public TCRs were present in many individuals, most TCR sequences turned up only very rarely across donors. A later analysis reported that several top co-occurrence clusters appeared linked to parvovirus B19, influenza, CMV and Epstein-Barr virus. Cytomegalovirus status was reported to be diagnosed by the classifier with high specificity and sensitivity in both the original and validation cohorts. Strong co-occurrence of HLA alleles, especially DR and DQ, made assigning TCR associations to individual alleles difficult. In a later genetic analysis, a missense DCLRE1C variant was associated with V-gene and J-gene trimming of TCR beta chains, and the association was replicated in an independent cohort. In a later analysis, HLA-associated TCR beta chains were found to be more clonally expanded and to have lower generation probabilities than equally common non-associated chains. Broadly in line with IMGT annotations, most TCR beta V segments showed up in productive rearrangements about 87% or about 30% of the time in an earlier analysis of a few hundred of the donors.

Sequences LGHNA (CDR1) and YSLEER (CDR2) are obtained from the germline V gene. V is reduced by 2 bases and J by 0 bases, leaving a spacing of 9 bases between them. The CDR3 holds 15 amino acids from the cysteine to the phenylalanine. Kept here is only the CDR3 DNA, which spans 45 bases and is read in frame from base 1. The cohort was made up of approximately 670 healthy bone marrow donors. Cohort members were all nominally healthy when sampled, although unrecorded immune exposures were likely present. The donor tested CMV seropositive and was one of the 289 seropositive cohort members. Every donor gave a peripheral blood sample, and the peripheral blood mononuclear cells from that sample were used for TCR beta sequencing. Genomic DNA extraction from the blood cell samples was performed with the Qiagen DNeasy Blood Extraction Kit. Library preparation employed the immunoSEQ multiplex PCR assay. A mixture of 60 forward primers for TCR Vbeta segments and 13 reverse primers for TCR Jbeta segments was used in the multiplex PCR. A multiplex PCR assay on genomic DNA amplified the CDR3 region of rearranged TCR beta genes. The Illumina HiSeq System was used to sequence the amplified TCR beta libraries as 87-base-pair reads. Regarding the original processing steps: A later analysis tallied 75 million to 95 million unique TCR beta chains across the 666 repertoires, and some 12 million of those chains were shared by two or more donors. Raw reads were error-corrected and collapsed into unique sequences with a nearest-neighbor algorithm that merged closely related sequences to remove PCR and sequencing errors. Alignment of CDR3 sequences to IMGT reference sequences was used to assign V, D and J gene segments. For a sequence to be retained, at least a six-nucleotide match to both a V gene segment and a J gene segment was required. Rearrangements were classified as productive when the CDR3 lacked stop codons and remained in frame with V and J, and all other rearrangements were classified as non-productive. Following IMGT convention, CDR3 was defined as the stretch from the second conserved V-encoded cysteine to the conserved J-encoded phenylalanine. Sequences without an unambiguous match to a single V gene segment were excluded from the earlier analysis of several hundred of the donors. In an earlier analysis of roughly 600 of the donors, a V segment was called functional when productive rearrangements were above 56.7%, and segregating when the standard deviation between donors exceeded 5%. A statistical classification framework was built for diagnosing cytomegalovirus status from the catalog of TCR beta chain sequences. A later analysis assigned V and J genes by comparing TCR nucleotide sequences with IMGT/GENE-DB human TR gene sequences. The TCRdist pipeline was used in a later analysis to assign CDR3 sequences and most-parsimonious VDJ recombination scenarios. A later analysis defined each TCR beta chain by its CDR3 amino acid sequence plus V-gene family, and excluded reads lacking a unique V-gene family. As a way to deal with suspected cross-contamination and a sequencing artifact, a later analysis dropped nearly 600 nucleotide sequences that were highly shared and had low generation probability. For each public chain, a later analysis derived a clonal expansion index from normalized ranks of inferred template counts within each repertoire. In a later analysis, generation probabilities were computed with a VDJ recombination model fitted to out-of-frame rearrangements, and the resulting probabilities were checked against IGoR. In a later analysis, TCR-TCR, TCR-HLA and TCR-CMV co-occurrence was scored with hypergeometric tests, and a repertoire-size bias correction was applied to TCR pairs. To estimate false discovery rates, a later analysis permuted the HLA or CMV assignments 20 times. In a later analysis, co-occurring TCRs were grouped using DBSCAN, and TCRdist sequence similarity was added for clustering within HLA-allele-positive subsets. Co-occurrence clustering excluded repertoires with fewer than 30,000 or more than 120,000 public chains, plus five with anomalous nucleotide sharing. TCRdb limited this immuneACCESS table to in-frame rearrangements with V and J called. A share of clones is missing; checked studies link under half to unresolved V genes, and the rest is unexplained. V and J calls and clone size are as listed in that table; D and trimming were resolved from the DNA. The sample table records some 200,000 clones; 79% of these occur just once. The ten largest clones add up to roughly 1.5% of the sample.

Points on this clone: No antigen is known for it. Per-base quality was not reported, and no clone a single base away is much larger than it.

The receptor comes from a girl aged 5 to 17 in good health and CMV-seropositive. The material sequenced was PBMCs. Recombination linked TRBV4-3 to TRBJ2-3; the D gene is perhaps TRBD1, from 5 matching bases. The nucleotides are TGCGCCAGCAGCCAAACAGGTTCTAGCACAGATACGCAGTATTTT. The resulting protein is CASSQTGSSTDTQYF.